Listed below are T cell receptor beta chains from one sample, sequenced in a study of blood T cell repertoires in COVID-19. Assay: immunoSEQ multiplex PCR; the TCRdb copy retains only in-frame clones and omits some. The sample has about 170,000 clones, approximately 91% seen once. The sample comprised peripheral blood. The receptor set was obtained from a man aged 18 to 35 with COVID-19, enrolled during active disease. Both conserved end residues are part of each CDR3. The D gene is left open where the match is weak. Rows give clone size only sometimes, using once, few, many, or a class for an expanded clone.

abundance	v_gene	d_gene	j_gene	CDR3aa	CDR3nt
few	TRBV10-1	TRBD2	TRBJ2-1	CASSGLAGEGEQFF	TGCGCCAGCAGTGGACTAGCGGGAGAGGGTGAGCAGTTCTTC
NA	TRBV3-1/TRBV3-2	NA	TRBJ1-4	CASSLDSLNEKLFF	TGTGCCAGCAGCTTAGACAGCCTTAATGAAAAACTGTTTTTT
NA	TRBV10-2	NA	TRBJ2-3	CASRSPPARGTDTQYF	TGCGCCAGCAGATCACCCCCAGCGAGGGGCACAGATACGCAGTATTTT
NA	TRBV24-1	NA	TRBJ2-3	CATSDIQGGDTQYF	TGTGCCACCAGTGATATCCAGGGAGGAGATACGCAGTATTTT
NA	TRBV15	NA	TRBJ2-7	CATSRETGIAYEQYF	TGTGCCACCAGCAGAGAAACGGGGATCGCCTACGAGCAGTACTTC
NA	TRBV20-1	NA	TRBJ1-2	CSASSGNYGYTF	TGCAGTGCTAGTTCGGGGAACTATGGCTACACCTTC
NA	TRBV7-8	NA	TRBJ1-2	CASSLNPVTHYGYTF	TGTGCCAGCAGCTTAAATCCCGTCACACACTATGGCTACACCTTC
NA	TRBV7-9	NA	TRBJ2-5	CASSLTTGLETQYF	TGTGCCAGCAGCTTAACAACAGGGCTTGAGACCCAGTACTTC
NA	TRBV27	TRBD1	TRBJ1-2	CASSPNPRGDYGYTF	TGTGCCAGCAGTCCTAACCCCAGGGGGGACTATGGCTACACCTTC
once	TRBV7-8	NA	TRBJ2-7	CASSFLGAAYEQYF	TGTGCCAGCAGCTTCTTGGGGGCTGCGTACGAGCAGTACTTC
NA	TRBV5-6	TRBD1	TRBJ1-2	CASSKTGGGGYTF	TGTGCCAGCAGTAAGACAGGGGGAGGTGGCTACACCTTC
NA	TRBV6-1	NA	TRBJ1-2	CAGSEAFNSLYGYTF	TGTGCCGGCAGTGAAGCTTTTAACAGCCTCTATGGCTACACCTTC
NA	TRBV19	TRBD1	TRBJ1-1	CASSVGTGNTEAFF	TGTGCCAGTAGTGTCGGGACAGGGAACACTGAAGCTTTCTTT
NA	TRBV9	TRBD2	TRBJ2-1	CASSVEPAGGLGQFF	TGTGCCAGCAGCGTAGAACCAGCGGGAGGCCTCGGGCAGTTCTTC
NA	TRBV28	TRBD1	TRBJ2-7	CASSSGTGNEQYF	TGTGCCAGCAGTTCTGGGACAGGGAACGAGCAGTACTTC
NA	TRBV28	NA	TRBJ2-7	CASSIQGTYEQYF	TGTGCCAGCAGTATACAGGGTACCTACGAGCAGTACTTC
NA	TRBV28	NA	TRBJ1-1	CASKDIREGTEAFF	TGTGCCAGCAAGGATATAAGGGAGGGGACTGAAGCTTTCTTT
NA	TRBV9	TRBD2	TRBJ2-1	CASSVELAGGHEQFF	TGTGCCAGCAGCGTAGAGCTAGCGGGAGGGCATGAGCAGTTCTTC